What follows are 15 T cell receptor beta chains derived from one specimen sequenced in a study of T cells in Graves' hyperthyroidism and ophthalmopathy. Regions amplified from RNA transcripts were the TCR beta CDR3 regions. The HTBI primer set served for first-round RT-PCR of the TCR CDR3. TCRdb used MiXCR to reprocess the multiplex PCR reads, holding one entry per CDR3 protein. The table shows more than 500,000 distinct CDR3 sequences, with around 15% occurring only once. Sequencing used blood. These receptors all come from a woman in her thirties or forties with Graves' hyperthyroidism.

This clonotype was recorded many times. The CDR3 DNA reads TGCAGTCCTCGTGAACGGAGGGATGAGCAGTTCTTC. Its protein product is CSPRERRDEQFF. The V and J genes are TRBV20-1 and TRBJ2-1; D perhaps matches TRBD2 (6 bases). Germline values: CDR1 DFQATT, CDR2 SNEGSKA (reference sequence). CDR3 length: 12 amino acids. Trimming stripped 8 bases from V and 8 bases from J, with 16 bases between.

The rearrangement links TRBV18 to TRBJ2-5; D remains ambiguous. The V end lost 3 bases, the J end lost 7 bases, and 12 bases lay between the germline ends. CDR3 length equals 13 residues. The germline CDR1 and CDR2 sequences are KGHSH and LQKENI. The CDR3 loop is CASSPKPTGTQYF. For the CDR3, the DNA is TGTGCCAGCTCACCTAAACCAACGGGGACCCAGTACTTC.

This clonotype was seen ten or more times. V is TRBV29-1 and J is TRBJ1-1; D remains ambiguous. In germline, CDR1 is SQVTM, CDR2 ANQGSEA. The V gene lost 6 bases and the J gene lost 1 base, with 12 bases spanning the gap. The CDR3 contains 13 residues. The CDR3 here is CSVDYDGNTEAFF. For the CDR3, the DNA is TGCAGCGTGGACTATGACGGGAACACTGAAGCTTTCTTT.

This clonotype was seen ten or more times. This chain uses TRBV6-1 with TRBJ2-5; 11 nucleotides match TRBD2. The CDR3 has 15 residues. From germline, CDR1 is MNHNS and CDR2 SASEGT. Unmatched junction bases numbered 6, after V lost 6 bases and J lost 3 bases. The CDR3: CASSRTSGWEETQYF. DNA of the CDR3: TGTGCCAGCAGCAGGACTAGCGGGTGGGAAGAGACCCAGTACTTC.

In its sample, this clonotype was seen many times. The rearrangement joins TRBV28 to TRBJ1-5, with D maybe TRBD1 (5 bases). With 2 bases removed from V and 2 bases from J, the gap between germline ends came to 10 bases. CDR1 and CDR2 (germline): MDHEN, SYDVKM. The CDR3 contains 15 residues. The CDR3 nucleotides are TGTGCCAGCAGTTTAAAGGGGCGCGGCAATCAGCCCCAGCATTTT. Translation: CASSLKGRGNQPQHF.

The CDR3 region has the DNA TGCGCCAGCAGCCAAGATAGCCCAGCGGTACTAGCCAAAAACATTCAGTACTTC. This gives the protein CASSQDSPAVLAKNIQYF. The J gene is TRBJ2-4, the V gene TRBV4-1, with a weak D call TRBD2 (5 bases). CDR3 length: 18 amino acids. V shed 0 bases and J shed 0 bases, with 15 bases lying between them. Germline V gives CDR1 MGHRA, CDR2 YSYEKL.

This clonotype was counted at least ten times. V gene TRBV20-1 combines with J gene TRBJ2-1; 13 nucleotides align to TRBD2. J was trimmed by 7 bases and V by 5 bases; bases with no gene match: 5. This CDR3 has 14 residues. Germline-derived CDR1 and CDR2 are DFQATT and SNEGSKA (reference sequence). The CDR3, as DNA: TGCAGTGCTGGACTAGCGGGAGAATTTAATGAGCAGTTCTTC. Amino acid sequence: CSAGLAGEFNEQFF.

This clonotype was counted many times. CDR3 sequence: CASSLDRLSYEQYF. The CDR3 DNA sequence: TGCGCCAGCAGCTTGGACCGACTCTCCTACGAGCAGTACTTC. The chain recombines TRBV5-1 with TRBJ2-7; D remains unclear. The V end lost 0 bases, the J end lost 0 bases, and 7 bases lay between the germline ends. CDR3 length: 14 residues. Germline lookup yields CDR1 SGHRS and CDR2 YFSETQ.

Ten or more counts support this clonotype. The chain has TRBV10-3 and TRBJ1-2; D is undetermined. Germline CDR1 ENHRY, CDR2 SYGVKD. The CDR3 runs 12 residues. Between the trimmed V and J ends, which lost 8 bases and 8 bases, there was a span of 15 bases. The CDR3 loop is CAIETPARGYTF. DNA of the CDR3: TGTGCCATCGAGACTCCGGCCCGGGGCTACACCTTC.

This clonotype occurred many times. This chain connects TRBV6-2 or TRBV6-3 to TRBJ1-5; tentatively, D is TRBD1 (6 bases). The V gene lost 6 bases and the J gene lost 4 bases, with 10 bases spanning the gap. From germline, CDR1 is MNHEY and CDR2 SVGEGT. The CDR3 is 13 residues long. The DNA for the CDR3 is TGTGCCAGCAGGGGACACTCAAATCAGCCCCAGCATTTT. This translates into CASRGHSNQPQHF.

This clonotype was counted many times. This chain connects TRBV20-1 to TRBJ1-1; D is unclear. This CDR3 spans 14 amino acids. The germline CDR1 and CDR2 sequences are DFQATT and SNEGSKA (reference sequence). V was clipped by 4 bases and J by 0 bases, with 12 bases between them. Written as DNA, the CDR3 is TGCAGTGCTAACCCCGAGGCTCTGAACACTGAAGCTTTCTTT. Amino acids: CSANPEALNTEAFF.

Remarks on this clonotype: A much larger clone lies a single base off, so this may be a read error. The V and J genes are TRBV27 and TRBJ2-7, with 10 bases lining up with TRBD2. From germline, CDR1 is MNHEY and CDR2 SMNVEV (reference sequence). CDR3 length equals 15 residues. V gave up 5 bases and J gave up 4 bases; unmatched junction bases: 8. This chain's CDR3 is CASSRSLAGDYEQYF. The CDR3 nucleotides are TGTGCCAGCAGTCGTAGTCTAGCGGGAGATTACGAGCAGTACTTC.

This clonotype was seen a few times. In nucleotides, the CDR3 is TGTGCCAGCAGTGAAGTGACAAGGGGCAATCAGCCCCAGCATTTT. The encoded protein is CASSEVTRGNQPQHF. This chain joins TRBV6-1 and TRBJ1-5; the D is unclear. The V end lost 1 base, the J end lost 2 bases, and 9 bases lay between the germline ends. Germline loops: CDR1 MNHNS, CDR2 SASEGT. This CDR3 comprises 15 residues.

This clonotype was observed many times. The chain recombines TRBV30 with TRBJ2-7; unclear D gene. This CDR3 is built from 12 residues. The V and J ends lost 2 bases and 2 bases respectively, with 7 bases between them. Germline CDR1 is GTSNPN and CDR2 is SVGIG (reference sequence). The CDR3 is CAWSLRTYEQYF. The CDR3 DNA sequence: TGTGCCTGGAGTCTGAGGACCTACGAGCAGTACTTC. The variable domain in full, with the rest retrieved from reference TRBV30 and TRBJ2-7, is SQTIHQWPATLVQPVGSPLSLECTVEGTSNPNLYWYRQAAGRGLQLLFYSVGIGQISSEVPQNLSASRPQDRQFILSSKKLLLSDSGFYLCAWSLRTYEQYFGPGTRLTVT.

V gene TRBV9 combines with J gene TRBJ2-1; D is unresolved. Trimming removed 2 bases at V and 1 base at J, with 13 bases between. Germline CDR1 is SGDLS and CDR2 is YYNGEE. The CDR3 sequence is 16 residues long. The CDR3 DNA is TGTGCCAGCAGCGTGGGCACAGAGCTTTCCTACAATGAGCAGTTCTTC. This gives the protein CASSVGTELSYNEQFF.